The sample holds many counts of the clone carrying this T cell receptor (beta chain). Its antigen remains unknown. These data originate in a study of blood T cells in healthy people across ages. A second PCR, run for about 7 to 11 cycles, used a sample-barcoded 5' primer plus a J-beta primer mix. Each of the samples gave a minimum of 3 million paired-end reads that contained CDR3. Via MiXCR, TCRdb re-called the 5' RACE reads, giving one row per CDR3 protein. The table lists some 1.7 million distinct CDR3 sequences, roughly 27% of them singletons. Study-wide results and caveats: Across samples, TCR beta diversity tracked strongly with naive T cell percentage.

Researchers collected approximately 9.9 milliliters of peripheral blood from every single donor. In each sample, at least 6 million PBMCs were isolated. This CDR3 has 13 amino acids. V was clipped by 5 bases and J by 6 bases, with 14 bases between them. In germline, CDR1 is KGHSH, CDR2 LQKENI. The chain recombines TRBV18 with TRBJ2-7; perhaps TRBD2 as D (5 bases). The material sequenced was blood. This TCR came from a woman in her thirties in good health. The CDR3: CASSAGKSGEQYF. DNA for the CDR3: TGTGCCAGCTCAGCCGGGAAATCCGGCGAGCAGTACTTC.